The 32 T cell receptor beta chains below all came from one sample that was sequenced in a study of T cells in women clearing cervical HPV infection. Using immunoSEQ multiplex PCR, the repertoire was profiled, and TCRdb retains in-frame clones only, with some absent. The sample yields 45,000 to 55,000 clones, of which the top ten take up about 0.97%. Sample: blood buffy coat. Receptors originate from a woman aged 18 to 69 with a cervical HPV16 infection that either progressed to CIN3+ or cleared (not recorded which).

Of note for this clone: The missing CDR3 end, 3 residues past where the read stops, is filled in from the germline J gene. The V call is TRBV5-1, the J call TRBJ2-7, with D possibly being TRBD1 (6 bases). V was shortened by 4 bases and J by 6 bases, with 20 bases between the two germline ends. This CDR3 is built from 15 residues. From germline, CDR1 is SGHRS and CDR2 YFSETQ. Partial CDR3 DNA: TGCGCCAGCAGCGAGGGGACATACGCAGGGGCCGAG. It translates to CASSEGTYAGAE. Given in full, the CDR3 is CASSEGTYAGAEQYF.

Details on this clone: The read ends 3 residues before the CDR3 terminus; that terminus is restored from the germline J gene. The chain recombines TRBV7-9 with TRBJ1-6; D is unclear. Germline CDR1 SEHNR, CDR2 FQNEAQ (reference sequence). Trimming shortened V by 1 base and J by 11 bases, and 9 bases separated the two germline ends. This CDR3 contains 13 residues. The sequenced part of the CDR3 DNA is TGTGCCAGCAGCTTAGAGGGCGTTACACCC. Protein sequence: CASSLEGVTP. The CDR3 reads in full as CASSLEGVTPLHF.

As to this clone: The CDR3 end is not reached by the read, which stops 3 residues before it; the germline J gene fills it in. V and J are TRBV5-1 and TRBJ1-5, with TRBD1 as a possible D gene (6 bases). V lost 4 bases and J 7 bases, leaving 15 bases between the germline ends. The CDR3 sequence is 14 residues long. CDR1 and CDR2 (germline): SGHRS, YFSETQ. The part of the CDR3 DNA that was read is TGCGCCAGCAGCCCTGGGACAAGTAAGCAGCCC. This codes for CASSPGTSKQP. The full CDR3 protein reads CASSPGTSKQPQHF. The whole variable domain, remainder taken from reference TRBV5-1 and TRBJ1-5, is KAGVTQTPRYLIKTRGQQVTLSCSPISGHRSVSWYQQTPGQGLQFLFEYFSETQRNKGNFPGRFSGRQFSNSRSEMNVSTLELGDSALYLCASSPGTSKQPQHFGDGTRLSIL.

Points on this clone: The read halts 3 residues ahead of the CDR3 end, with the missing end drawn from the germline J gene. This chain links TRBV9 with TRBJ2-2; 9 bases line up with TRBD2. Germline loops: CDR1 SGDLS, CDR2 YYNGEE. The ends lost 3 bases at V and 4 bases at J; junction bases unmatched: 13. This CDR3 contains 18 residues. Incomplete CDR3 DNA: TGTGCCAGCAGCGGTATGGCGGGGGGGCCTGTTGGCACCGGGGAG. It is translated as CASSGMAGGPVGTGE. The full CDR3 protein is CASSGMAGGPVGTGELFF.

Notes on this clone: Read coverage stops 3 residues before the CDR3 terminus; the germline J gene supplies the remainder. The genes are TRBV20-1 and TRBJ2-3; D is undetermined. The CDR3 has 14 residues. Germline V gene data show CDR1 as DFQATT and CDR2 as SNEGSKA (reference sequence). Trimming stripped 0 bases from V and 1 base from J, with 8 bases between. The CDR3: CSARDGGRTDTQYF. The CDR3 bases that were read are TGCAGTGCTAGAGATGGTGGCCGCACAGATACG.

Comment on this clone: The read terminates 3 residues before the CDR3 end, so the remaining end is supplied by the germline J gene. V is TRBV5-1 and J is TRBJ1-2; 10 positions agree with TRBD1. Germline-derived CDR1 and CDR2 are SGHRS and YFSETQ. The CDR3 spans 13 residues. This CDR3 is CASSLVTGGDYTF. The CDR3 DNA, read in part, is TGCGCCAGCAGCTTGGTGACAGGGGGCGAC.

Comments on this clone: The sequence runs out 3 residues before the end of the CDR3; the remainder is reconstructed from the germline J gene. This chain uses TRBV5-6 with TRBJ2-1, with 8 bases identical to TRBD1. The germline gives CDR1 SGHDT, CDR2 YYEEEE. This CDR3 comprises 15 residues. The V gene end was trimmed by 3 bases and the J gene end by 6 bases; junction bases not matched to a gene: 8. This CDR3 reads CASSSLGQGFNEQFF. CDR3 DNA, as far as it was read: TGTGCCAGCAGCTCGCTTGGACAGGGTTTCAATGAG. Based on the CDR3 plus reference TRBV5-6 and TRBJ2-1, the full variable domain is DAGVTQSPTHLIKTRGQQVTLRCSPKSGHDTVSWYQQALGQGPQFIFQYYEEEERQRGNFPDRFSGHQFPNYSSELNVNALLLGDSALYLCASSSLGQGFNEQFFGPGTRLTVL.

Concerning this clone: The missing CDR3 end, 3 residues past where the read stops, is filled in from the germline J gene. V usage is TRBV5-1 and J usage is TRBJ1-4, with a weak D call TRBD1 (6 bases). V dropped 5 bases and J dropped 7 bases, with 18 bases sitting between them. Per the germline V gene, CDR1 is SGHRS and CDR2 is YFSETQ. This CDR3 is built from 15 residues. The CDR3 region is CASSQVALQGEKLFF. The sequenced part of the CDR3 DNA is TGCGCCAGCAGTCAGGTGGCGCTACAGGGTGAAAAA.

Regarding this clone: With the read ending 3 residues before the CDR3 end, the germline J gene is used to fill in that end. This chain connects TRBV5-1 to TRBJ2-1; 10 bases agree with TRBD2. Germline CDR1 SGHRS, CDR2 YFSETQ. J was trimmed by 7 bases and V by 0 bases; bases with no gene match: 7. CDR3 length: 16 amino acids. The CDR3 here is CASSLAGSGRGNEQFF. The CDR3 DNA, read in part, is TGCGCCAGCAGCTTGGCGGGCAGCGGGAGGGGAAATGAG. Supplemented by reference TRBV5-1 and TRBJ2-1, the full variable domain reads KAGVTQTPRYLIKTRGQQVTLSCSPISGHRSVSWYQQTPGQGLQFLFEYFSETQRNKGNFPGRFSGRQFSNSRSEMNVSTLELGDSALYLCASSLAGSGRGNEQFFGPGTRLTVL.

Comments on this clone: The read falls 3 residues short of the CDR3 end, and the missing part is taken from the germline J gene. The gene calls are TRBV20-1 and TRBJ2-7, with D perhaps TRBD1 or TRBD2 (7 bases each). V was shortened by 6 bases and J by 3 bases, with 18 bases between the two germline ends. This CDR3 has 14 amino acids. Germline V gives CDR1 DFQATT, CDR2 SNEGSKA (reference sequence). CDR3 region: CSAGGQGENYEQYF. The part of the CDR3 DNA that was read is TGCAGTGCGGGAGGGCAGGGGGAGAACTACGAG.

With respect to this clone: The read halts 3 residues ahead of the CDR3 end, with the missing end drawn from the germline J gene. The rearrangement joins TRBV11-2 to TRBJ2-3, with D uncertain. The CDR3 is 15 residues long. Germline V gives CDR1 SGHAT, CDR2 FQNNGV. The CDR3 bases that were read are TGTGCCAGCAGCTCACCCACATTGGTTCAAGAGACG. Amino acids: CASSSPTLVQET. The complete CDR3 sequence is CASSSPTLVQETQYF.

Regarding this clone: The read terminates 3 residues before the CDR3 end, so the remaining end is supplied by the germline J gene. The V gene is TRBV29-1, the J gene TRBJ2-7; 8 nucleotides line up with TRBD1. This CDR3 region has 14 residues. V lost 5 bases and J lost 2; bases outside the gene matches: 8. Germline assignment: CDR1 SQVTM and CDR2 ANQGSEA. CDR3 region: CSVIGTGRAYEQYF. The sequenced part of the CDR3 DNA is TGCAGCGTTATAGGGACAGGACGGGCCTACGAG.

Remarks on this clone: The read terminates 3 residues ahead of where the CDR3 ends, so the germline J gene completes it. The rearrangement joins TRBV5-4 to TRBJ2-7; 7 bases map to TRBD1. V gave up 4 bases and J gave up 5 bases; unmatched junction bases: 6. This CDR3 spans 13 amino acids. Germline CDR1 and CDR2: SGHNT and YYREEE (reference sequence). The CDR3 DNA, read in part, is TGTGCCAGCAGCCCTCCCACAGGGGACGAG. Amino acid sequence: CASSPPTGDE. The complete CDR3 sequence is CASSPPTGDEQYF.

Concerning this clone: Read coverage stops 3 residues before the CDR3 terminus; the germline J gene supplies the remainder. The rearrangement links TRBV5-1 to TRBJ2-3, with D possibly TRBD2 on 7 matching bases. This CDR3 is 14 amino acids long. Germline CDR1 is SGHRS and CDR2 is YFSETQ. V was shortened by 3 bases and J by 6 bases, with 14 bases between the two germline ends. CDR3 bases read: TGCGCCAGCAGCTCGGGGGGCGCTCCTGATACG. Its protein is CASSSGGAPDT. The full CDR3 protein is CASSSGGAPDTQYF. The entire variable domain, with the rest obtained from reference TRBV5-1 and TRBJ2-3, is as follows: KAGVTQTPRYLIKTRGQQVTLSCSPISGHRSVSWYQQTPGQGLQFLFEYFSETQRNKGNFPGRFSGRQFSNSRSEMNVSTLELGDSALYLCASSSGGAPDTQYFGPGTRLTVL.

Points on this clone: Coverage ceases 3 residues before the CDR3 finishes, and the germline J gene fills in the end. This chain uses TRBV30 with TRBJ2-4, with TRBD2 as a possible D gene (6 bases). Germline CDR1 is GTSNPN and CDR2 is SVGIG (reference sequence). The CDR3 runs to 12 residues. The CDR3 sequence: CAWSPGGALQYF. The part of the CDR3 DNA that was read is TGTGCCTGGAGCCCGGGCGGGGCCCTT.

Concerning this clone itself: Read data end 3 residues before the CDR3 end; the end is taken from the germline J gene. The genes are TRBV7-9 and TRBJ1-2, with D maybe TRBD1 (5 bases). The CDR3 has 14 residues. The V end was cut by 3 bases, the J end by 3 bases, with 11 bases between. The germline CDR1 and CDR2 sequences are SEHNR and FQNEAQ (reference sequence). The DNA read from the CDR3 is TGTGCCAGCAGCTTGGGGCAGGAGGACTATGGC. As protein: CASSLGQEDYG. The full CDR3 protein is CASSLGQEDYGYTF.

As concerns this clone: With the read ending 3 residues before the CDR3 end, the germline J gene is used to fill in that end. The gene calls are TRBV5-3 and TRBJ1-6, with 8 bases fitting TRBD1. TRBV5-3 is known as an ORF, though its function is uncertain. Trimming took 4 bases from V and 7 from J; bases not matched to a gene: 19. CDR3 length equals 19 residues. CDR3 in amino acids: CARSAQGAKGGRKNSPLHF. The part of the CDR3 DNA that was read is TGTGCCAGAAGCGCCCAGGGGGCCAAGGGTGGACGGAAGAATTCACCC.

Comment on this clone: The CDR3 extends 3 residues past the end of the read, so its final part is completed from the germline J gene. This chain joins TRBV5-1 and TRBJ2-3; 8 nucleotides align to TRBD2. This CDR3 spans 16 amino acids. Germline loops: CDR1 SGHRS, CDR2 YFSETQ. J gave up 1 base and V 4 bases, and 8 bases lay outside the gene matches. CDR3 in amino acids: CASSPGGSGGTDTQYF. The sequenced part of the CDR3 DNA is TGCGCCAGCAGCCCTGGGGGTAGCGGGGGCACAGATACG.

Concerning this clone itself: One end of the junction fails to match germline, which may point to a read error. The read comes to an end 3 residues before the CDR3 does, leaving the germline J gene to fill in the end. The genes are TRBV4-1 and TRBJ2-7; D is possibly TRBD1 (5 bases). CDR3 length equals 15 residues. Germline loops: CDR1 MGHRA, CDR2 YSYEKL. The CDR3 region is CTSSQGTGFSYEQYF. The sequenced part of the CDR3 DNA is TGCACCAGCAGCCAAGGAACAGGTTTTTCCTACGAG.

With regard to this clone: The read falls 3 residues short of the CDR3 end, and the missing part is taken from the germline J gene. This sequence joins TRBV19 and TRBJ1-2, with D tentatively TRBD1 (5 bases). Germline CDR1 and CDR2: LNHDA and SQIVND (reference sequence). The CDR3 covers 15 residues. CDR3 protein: CASSIQRGFTDTYTF. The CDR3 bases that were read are TGTGCCAGTAGTATTCAGCGGGGGTTCACAGATACC.

CDR3 DNA (partial): TGTGCCAGCAGCTTCAAAGGCCACCCC. It codes for CASSFKGHP. The complete CDR3 protein is CASSFKGHPYTF. This sequence joins TRBV7-9 and TRBJ1-2; D gene uncertain. The read is 3 residues too short to cover the CDR3 end, so that end is filled in from the germline J gene. The germline gives CDR1 SEHNR, CDR2 FQNEAQ (reference sequence). This CDR3 comprises 12 residues.

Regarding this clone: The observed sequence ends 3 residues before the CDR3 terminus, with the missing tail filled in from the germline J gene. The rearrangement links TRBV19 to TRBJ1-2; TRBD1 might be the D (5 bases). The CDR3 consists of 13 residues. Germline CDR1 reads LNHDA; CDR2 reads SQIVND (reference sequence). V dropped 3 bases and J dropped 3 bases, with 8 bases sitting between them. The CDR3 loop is CASSISRDYGYTF. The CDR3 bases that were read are TGTGCCAGTAGTATTAGCAGGGACTATGGC.

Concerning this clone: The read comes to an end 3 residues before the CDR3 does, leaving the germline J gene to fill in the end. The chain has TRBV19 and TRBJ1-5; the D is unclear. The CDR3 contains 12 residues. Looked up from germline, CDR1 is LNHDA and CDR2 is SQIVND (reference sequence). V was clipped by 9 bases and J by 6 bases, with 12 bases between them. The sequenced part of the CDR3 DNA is TGTGCCAGCCAAGGGCTTGGTCAGCCC. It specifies CASQGLGQP. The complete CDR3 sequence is CASQGLGQPQHF.

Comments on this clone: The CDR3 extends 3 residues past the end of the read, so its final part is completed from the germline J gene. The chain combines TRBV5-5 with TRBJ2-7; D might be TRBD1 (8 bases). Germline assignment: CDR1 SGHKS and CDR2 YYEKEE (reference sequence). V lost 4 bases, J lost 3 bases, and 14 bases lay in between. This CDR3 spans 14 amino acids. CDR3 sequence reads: CASSMDRDYYEQYF. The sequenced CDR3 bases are TGTGCCAGCAGCATGGACAGGGACTACTACGAG.

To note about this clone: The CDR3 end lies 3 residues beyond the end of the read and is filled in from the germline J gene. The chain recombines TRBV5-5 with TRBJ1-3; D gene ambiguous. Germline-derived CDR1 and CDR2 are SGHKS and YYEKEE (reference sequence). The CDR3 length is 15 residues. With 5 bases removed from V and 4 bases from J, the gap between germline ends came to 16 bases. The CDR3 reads CASRTLERQGNTIYF. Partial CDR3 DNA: TGTGCCAGCAGGACCTTAGAGCGTCAAGGAAACACC.

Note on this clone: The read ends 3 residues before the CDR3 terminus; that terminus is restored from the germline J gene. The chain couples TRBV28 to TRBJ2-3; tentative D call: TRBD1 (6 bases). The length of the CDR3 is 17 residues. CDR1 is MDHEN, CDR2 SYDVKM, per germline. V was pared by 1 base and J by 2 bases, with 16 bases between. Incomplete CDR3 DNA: TGTGCCAGCAGTTTATTGGTGGGGGCGGTGAACACAGATACG. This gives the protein CASSLLVGAVNTDT. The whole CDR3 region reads CASSLLVGAVNTDTQYF.

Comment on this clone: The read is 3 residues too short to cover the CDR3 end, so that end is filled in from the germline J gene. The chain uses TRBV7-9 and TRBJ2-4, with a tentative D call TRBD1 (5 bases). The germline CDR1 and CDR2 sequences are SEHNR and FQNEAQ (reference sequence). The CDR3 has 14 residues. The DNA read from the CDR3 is TGTGCCAGCAGCTTAGGACAGATTAGTTATGGT. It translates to CASSLGQISYG. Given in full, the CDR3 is CASSLGQISYGQYF.

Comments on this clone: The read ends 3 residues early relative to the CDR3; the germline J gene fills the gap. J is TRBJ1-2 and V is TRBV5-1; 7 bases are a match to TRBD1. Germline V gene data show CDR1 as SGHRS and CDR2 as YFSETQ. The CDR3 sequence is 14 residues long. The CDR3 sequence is CASSSQNRGHGYTF. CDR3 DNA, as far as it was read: TGCGCCAGCAGCTCGCAAAACAGGGGTCACGGC.

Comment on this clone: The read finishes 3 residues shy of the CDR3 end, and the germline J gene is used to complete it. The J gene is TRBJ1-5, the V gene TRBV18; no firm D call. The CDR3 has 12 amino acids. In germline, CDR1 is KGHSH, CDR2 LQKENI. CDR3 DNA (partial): TGTGCCAGCTCACCACTAGCAGATCCC. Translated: CASSPLADP. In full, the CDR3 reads CASSPLADPQHF.

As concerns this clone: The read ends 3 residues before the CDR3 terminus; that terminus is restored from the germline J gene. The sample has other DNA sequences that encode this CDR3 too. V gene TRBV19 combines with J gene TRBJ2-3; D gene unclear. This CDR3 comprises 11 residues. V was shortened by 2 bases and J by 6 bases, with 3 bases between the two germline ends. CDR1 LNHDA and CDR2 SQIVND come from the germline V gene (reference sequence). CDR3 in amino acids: CASSISDTQYF. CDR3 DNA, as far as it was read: TGTGCCAGTAGTATATCTGATACG.

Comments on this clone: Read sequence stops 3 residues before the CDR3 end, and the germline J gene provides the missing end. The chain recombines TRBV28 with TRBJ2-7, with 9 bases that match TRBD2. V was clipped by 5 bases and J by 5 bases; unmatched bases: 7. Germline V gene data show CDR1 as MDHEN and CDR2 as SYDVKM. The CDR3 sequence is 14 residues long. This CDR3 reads CASSEVSGGDEQYF. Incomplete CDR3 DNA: TGTGCCAGCAGTGAGGTTAGCGGGGGAGACGAG.

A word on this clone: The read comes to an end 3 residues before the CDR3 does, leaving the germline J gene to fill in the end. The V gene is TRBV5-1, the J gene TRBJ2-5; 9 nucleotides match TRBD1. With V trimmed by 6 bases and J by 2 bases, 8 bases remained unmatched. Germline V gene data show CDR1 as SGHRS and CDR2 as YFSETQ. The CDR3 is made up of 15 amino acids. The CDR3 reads CASTPGDRAQETQYF. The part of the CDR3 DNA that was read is TGCGCCAGCACCCCGGGGGACAGGGCACAAGAGACC.